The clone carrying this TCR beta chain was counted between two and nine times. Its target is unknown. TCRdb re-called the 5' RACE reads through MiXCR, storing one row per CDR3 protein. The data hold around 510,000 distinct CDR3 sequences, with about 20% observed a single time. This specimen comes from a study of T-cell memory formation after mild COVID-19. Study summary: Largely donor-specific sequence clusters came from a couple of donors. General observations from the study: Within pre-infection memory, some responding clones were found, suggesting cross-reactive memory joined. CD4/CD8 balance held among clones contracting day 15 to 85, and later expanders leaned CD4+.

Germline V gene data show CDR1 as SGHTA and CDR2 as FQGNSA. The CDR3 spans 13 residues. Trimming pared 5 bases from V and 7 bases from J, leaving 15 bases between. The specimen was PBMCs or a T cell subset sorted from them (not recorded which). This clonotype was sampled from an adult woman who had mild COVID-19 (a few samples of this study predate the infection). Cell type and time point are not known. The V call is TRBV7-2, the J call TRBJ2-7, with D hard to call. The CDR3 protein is CASSQTDLLEQYF. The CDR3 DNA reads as TGTGCCAGCAGCCAAACGGACCTCCTGGAGCAGTACTTC.